This T cell receptor beta chain was captured in a study of T-cell memory formation after mild COVID-19. At the level of the study: For the most part, TCR clusters were specific to one donor.

CDR3 size: 15 residues. V lost 4 bases, J lost 3 bases, and 15 bases lay in between. CDR1 and CDR2 from the germline V gene are SGDLS and YYNGEE. TCRdb analysed the 5' RACE reads with MiXCR anew, one entry per CDR3 protein. The sample has around 150,000 distinct CDR3 sequences; around 10% are singletons. A few counts support this clonotype. The source material was PBMCs or a T cell subset sorted from them (not recorded which). The chain couples TRBV9 to TRBJ2-3; a possible D gene is TRBD2 (5 bases). The sequence was collected from a man younger than 30 who had mild COVID-19 (a few samples of this study predate the infection). Cell type and time point are not known. The CDR3 is CASSPSGPRTDTQYF. CDR3 DNA: TGTGCCAGCAGCCCGAGCGGACCGAGAACAGATACGCAGTATTTT. Full variable domain (outside the CDR3, taken from reference TRBV9 and TRBJ2-3): DSGVTQTPKHLITATGQRVTLRCSPRSGDLSVYWYQQSLDQGLQFLIQYYNGEERAKGNILERFSAQQFPDLHSELNLSSLELGDSALYFCASSPSGPRTDTQYFGPGTRLTVL.